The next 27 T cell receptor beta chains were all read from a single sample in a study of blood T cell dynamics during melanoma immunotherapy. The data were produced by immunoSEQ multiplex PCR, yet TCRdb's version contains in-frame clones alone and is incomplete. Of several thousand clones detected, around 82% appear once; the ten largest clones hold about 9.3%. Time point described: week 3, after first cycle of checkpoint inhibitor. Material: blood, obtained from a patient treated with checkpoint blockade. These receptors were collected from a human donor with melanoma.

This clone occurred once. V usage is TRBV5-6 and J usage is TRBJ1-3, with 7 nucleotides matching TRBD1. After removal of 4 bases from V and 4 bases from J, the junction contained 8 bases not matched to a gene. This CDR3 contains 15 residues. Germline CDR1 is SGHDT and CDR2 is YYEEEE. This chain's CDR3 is CASSLTGSNGNTIYF. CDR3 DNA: TGTGCCAGCAGCCTGACAGGGTCTAACGGAAACACCATATATTTT.

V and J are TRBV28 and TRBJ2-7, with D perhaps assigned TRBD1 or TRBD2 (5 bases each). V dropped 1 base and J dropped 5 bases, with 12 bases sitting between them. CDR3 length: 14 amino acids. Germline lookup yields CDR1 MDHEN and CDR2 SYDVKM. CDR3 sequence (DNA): TGTGCCAGCAGTTTATATGGGGGATCCAACGAGCAGTACTTC. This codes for CASSLYGGSNEQYF.

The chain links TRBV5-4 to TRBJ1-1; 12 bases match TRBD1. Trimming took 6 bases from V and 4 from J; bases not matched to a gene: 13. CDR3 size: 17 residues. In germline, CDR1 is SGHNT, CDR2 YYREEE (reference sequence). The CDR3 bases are TGTGCCAGCACGGATGCCAGGGACAGGGGGCATGGCACTGAAGCTTTCTTT. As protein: CASTDARDRGHGTEAFF.

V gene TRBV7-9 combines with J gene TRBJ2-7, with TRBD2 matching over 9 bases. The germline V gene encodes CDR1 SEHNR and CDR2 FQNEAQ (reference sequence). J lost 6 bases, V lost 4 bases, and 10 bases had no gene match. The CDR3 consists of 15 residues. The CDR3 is CASSSLAGGVGEQYF. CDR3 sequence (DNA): TGTGCCAGCAGCTCCCTGGCGGGAGGGGTCGGCGAGCAGTACTTC.

CDR3 protein: CASSSNSATYGYTF. CDR3 sequence (DNA): TGTGCCAGCAGCTCCAATTCGGCGACGTATGGCTACACCTTC. The rearrangement uses TRBV7-2 and TRBJ1-2; D is ambiguous. V dropped 4 bases and J dropped 5 bases, with 14 bases sitting between them. CDR3 length: 14 amino acids. CDR1 and CDR2 from the germline V gene are SGHTA and FQGNSA.

DNA of the CDR3: TGTGCCAGTAGTATCACCCATAGCGGGAGAATCAACGAGCAGTACTTC. It translates to CASSITHSGRINEQYF. This sequence joins TRBV19 and TRBJ2-7; 9 positions agree with TRBD2. Germline V gives CDR1 LNHDA, CDR2 SQIVND (reference sequence). This CDR3 has 16 amino acids. J gave up 5 bases and V 3 bases, and 11 bases lay outside the gene matches.

In nucleotides, the CDR3 is TGTGCCTGGAGTAGAGACAGTGGCTCTGGAAACACCATATATTTT. Translation: CAWSRDSGSGNTIYF. The chain is built from TRBV30 and TRBJ1-3, with D perhaps TRBD1 (5 bases). V lost 2 bases and J lost 0, with 11 bases in between. This CDR3 contains 15 residues. Germline V gives CDR1 GTSNPN, CDR2 SVGIG (reference sequence). Full variable domain (rest looked up from reference TRBV30 and TRBJ1-3): SQTIHQWPATLVQPVGSPLSLECTVEGTSNPNLYWYRQAAGRGLQLLFYSVGIGQISSEVPQNLSASRPQDRQFILSSKKLLLSDSGFYLCAWSRDSGSGNTIYFGEGSWLTVV.

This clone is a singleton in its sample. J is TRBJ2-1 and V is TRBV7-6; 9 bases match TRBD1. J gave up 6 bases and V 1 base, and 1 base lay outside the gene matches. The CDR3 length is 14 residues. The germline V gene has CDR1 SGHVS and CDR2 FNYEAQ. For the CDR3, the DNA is TGTGCCAGCAGCTTAGGACAGGGGGGCAATGAGCAGTTCTTC. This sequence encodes CASSLGQGGNEQFF.

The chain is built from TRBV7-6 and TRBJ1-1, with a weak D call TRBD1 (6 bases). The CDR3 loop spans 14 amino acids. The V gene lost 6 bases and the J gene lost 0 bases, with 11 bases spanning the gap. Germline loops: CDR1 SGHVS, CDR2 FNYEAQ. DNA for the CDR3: TGTGCCAGCAGTTTCGGACAGATGAACACTGAAGCTTTCTTT. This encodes CASSFGQMNTEAFF.

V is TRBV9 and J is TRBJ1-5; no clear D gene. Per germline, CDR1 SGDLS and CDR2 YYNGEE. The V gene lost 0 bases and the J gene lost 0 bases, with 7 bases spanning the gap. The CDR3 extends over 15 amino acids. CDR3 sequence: CASSVGSASNQPQHF. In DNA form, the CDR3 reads TGTGCCAGCAGCGTAGGATCAGCTAGCAATCAGCCCCAGCATTTT.

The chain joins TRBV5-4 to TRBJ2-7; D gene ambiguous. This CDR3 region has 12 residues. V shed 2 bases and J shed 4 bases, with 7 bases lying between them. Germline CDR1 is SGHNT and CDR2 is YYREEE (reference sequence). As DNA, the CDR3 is TGTGCCAGCAGCTTAAAACCTTACGAGCAGTACTTC. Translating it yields CASSLKPYEQYF. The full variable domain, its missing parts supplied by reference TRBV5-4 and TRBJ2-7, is ETGVTQSPTHLIKTRGQQVTLRCSSQSGHNTVSWYQQALGQGPQFIFQYYREEENGRGNFPPRFSGLQFPNYSSELNVNALELDDSALYLCASSLKPYEQYFGPGTRLTVT.

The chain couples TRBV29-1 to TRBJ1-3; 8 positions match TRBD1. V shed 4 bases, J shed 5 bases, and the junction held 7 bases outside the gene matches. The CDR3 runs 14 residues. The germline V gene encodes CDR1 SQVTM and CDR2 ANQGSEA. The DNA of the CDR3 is TGCAGCGTTGTCGGGGACAGGATGCGAAACACCATATATTTT. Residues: CSVVGDRMRNTIYF. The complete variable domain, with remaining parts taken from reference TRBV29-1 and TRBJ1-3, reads SAVISQKPSRDICQRGTSLTIQCQVDSQVTMMFWYRQQPGQSLTLIATANQGSEATYESGFVIDKFPISRPNLTFSTLTVSNMSPEDSSIYLCSVVGDRMRNTIYFGEGSWLTVV.

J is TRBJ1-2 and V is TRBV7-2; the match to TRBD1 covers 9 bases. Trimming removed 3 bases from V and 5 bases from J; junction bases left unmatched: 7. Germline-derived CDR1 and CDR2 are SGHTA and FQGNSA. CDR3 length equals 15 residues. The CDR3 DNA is TGTGCCAGCAGCTTGGGGGGGGACAGGGTATATGGCTACACCTTC. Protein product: CASSLGGDRVYGYTF.

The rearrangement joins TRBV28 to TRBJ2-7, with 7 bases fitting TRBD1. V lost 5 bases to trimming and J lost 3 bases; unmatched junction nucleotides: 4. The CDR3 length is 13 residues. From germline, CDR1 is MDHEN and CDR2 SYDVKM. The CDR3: CASSPGTDYEQYF. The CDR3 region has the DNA TGTGCCAGCAGTCCTGGGACAGACTACGAGCAGTACTTC. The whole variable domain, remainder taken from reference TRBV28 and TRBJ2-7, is DVKVTQSSRYLVKRTGEKVFLECVQDMDHENMFWYRQDPGLGLRLIYFSYDVKMKEKGDIPEGYSVSREKKERFSLILESASTNQTSMYLCASSPGTDYEQYFGPGTRLTVT.

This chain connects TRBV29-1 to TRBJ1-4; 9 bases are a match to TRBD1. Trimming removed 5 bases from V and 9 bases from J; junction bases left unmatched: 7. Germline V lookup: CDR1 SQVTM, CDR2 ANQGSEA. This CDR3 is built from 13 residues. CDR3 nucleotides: TGCAGCGTTAACGCTGGACAGGGGCAAAAACTGTTTTTT. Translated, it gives CSVNAGQGQKLFF. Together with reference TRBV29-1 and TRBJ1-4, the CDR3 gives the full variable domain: SAVISQKPSRDICQRGTSLTIQCQVDSQVTMMFWYRQQPGQSLTLIATANQGSEATYESGFVIDKFPISRPNLTFSTLTVSNMSPEDSSIYLCSVNAGQGQKLFFGSGTQLSVL.

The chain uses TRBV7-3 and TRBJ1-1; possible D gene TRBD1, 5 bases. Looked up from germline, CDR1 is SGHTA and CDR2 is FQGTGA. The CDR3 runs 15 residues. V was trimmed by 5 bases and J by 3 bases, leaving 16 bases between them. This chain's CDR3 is CASSLGRGVDTEAFF. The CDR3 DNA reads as TGTGCCAGCAGCCTGGGACGGGGGGTGGACACTGAAGCTTTCTTT.

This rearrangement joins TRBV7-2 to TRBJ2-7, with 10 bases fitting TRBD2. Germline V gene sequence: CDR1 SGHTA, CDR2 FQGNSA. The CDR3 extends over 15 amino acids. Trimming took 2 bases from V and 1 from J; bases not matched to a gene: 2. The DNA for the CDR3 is TGTGCCAGCAGCTTATTTAGCGGGGGGTCCTACGAGCAGTACTTC. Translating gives CASSLFSGGSYEQYF.

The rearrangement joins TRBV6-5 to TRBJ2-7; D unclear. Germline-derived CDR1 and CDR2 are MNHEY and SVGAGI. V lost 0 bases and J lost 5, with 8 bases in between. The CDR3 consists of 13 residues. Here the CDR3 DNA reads TGTGCCAGCAGTTACTCCCGGGTGGACGAGCAGTACTTC. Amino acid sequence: CASSYSRVDEQYF.

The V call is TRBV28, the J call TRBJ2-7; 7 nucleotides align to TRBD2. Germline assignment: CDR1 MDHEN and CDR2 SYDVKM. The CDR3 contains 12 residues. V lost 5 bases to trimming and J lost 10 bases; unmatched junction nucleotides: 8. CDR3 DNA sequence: TGTGCCAGCAGTCACACTGGGAGGGGCCAGTACTTC. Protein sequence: CASSHTGRGQYF.

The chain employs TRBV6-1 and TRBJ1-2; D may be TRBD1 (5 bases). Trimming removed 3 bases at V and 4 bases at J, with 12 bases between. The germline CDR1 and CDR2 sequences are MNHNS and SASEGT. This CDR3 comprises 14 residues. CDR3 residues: CASSEPGGVYGYTF. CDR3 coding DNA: TGTGCCAGCAGTGAGCCGGGGGGGGTCTATGGCTACACCTTC.

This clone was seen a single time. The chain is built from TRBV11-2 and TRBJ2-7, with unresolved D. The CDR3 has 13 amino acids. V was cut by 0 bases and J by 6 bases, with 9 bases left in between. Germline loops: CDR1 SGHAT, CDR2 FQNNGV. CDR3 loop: CASSLDRSVEQYF. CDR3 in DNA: TGTGCCAGCAGCTTAGATCGGAGTGTCGAGCAGTACTTC.

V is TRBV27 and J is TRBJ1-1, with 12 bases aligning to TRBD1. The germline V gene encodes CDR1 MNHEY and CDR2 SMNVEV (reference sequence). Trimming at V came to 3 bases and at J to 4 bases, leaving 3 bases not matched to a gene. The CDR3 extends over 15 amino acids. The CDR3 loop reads CASSFRDRGPTEAFF. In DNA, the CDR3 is TGTGCCAGCAGTTTTAGGGACAGGGGGCCCACTGAAGCTTTCTTT.

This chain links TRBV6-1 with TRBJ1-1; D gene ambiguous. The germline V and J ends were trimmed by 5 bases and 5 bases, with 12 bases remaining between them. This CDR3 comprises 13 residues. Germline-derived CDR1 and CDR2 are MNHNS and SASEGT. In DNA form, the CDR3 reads TGTGCCAGCAGTTCTAAGATGGGAACTGAAGCTTTCTTT. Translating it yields CASSSKMGTEAFF.

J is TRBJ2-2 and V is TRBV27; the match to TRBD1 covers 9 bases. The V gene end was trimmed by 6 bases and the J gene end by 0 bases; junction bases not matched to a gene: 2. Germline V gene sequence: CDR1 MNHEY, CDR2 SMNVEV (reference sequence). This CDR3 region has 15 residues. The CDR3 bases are TGTGCCAGCAGCCGACAGGGGGCGAACACCGGGGAGCTGTTTTTT. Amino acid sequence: CASSRQGANTGELFF.

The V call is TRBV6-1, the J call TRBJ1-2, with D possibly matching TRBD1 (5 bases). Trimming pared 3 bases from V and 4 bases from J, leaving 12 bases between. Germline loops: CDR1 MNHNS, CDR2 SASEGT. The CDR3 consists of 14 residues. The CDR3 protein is CASSEVRTSYGYTF. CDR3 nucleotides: TGTGCCAGCAGTGAGGTCAGGACATCCTATGGCTACACCTTC.

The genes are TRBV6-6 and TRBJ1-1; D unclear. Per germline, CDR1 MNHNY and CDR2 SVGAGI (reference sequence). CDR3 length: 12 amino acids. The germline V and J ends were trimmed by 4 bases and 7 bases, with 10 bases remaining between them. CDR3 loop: CASSSGVYEAFF. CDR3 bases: TGTGCCAGCAGTTCGGGAGTTTATGAAGCTTTCTTT.

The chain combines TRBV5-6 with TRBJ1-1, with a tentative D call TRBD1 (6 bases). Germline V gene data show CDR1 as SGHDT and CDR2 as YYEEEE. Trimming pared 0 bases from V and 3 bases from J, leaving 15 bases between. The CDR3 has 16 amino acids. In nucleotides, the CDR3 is TGTGCCAGCAGCTTGGTTACAGGGTCGATCGACACTGAAGCTTTCTTT. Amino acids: CASSLVTGSIDTEAFF.